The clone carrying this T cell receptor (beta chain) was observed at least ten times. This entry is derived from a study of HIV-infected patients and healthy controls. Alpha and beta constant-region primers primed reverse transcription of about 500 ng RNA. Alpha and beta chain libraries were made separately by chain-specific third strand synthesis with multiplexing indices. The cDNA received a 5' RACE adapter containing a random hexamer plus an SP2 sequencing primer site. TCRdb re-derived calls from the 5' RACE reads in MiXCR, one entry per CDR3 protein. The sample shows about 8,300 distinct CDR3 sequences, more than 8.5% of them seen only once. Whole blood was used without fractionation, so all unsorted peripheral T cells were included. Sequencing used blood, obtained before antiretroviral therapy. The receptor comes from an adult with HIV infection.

The CDR3 loop reads CASSYSRNSYEQYF. For the CDR3, the DNA is TGTGCCAGCAGTTACTCGCGGAACTCCTACGAGCAGTACTTC. The chain uses TRBV6-2 or TRBV6-3 and TRBJ2-7; D uncertain. This CDR3 has 14 residues. V lost 0 bases and J 0 bases, leaving 6 bases between the germline ends. The V gene's germline CDR1 is MNHEY and CDR2 SVGEGT.